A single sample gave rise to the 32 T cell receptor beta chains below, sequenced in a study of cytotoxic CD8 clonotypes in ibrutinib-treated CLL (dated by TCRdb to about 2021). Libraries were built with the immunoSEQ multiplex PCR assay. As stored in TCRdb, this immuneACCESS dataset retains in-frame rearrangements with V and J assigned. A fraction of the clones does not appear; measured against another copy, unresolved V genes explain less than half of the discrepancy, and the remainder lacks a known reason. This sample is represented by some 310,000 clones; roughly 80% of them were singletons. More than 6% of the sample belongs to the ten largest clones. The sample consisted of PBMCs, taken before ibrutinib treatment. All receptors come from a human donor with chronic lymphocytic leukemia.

The CDR3 coding sequence is TGCGCCAGCAGCCAAGGGGTAGCAAACAATGAGCAGTTCTTC. Protein product: CASSQGVANNEQFF. This chain connects TRBV4-3 to TRBJ2-1; no reliable D call. The CDR3 covers 14 residues. The germline gives CDR1 LGHNA, CDR2 YSLEER. The V end was cut by 1 base, the J end by 5 bases, with 9 bases between.

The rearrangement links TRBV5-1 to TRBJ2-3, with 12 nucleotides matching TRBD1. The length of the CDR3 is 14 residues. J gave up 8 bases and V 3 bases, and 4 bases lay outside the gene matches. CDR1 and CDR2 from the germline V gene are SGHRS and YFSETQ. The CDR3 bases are TGCGCCAGCAGCTGGGGACAGGGGGCTGGTACGCAGTATTTT. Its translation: CASSWGQGAGTQYF.

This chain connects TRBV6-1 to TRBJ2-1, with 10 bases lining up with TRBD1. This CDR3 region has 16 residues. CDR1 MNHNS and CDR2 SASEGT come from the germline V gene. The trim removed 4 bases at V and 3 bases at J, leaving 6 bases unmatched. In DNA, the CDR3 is TGTGCCAGCAGTGGACAGGGGGCGAATGGCTACAATGAGCAGTTCTTC. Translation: CASSGQGANGYNEQFF.

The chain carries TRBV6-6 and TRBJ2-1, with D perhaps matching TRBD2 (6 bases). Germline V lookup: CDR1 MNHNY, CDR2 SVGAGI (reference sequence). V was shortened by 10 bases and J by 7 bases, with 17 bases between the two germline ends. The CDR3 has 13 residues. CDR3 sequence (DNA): TGTGCCACCCGGGGACTTTCGGGGAATGAGCAGTTCTTC. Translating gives CATRGLSGNEQFF.

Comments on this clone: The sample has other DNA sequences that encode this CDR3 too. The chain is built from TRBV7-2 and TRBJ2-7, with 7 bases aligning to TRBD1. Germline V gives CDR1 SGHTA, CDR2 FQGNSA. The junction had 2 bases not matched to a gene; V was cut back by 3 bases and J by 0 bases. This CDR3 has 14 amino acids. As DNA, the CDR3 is TGTGCCAGCAGCTTGGACAGGAGCTCCTACGAGCAGTACTTC. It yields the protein CASSLDRSSYEQYF.

The CDR3, as DNA: TGTGCCAGCAGTGGGGACAGGGGGCAAGATACGCAGTATTTT. It is translated as CASSGDRGQDTQYF. The chain links TRBV25-1 to TRBJ2-3; 12 nucleotides line up with TRBD1. The V segment lost 4 bases and the J segment 5 bases; nucleotides outside the gene matches: 1. In germline, CDR1 is MGHDK, CDR2 SYGVNS. This CDR3 has 14 residues.

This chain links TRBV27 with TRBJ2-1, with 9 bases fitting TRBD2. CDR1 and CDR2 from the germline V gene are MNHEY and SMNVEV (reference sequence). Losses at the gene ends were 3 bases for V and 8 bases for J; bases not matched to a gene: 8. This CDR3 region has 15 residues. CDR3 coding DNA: TGTGCCAGCAGTTTTTCCCTTAGCGGGAGTTATGAGCAGTTCTTC. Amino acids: CASSFSLSGSYEQFF.

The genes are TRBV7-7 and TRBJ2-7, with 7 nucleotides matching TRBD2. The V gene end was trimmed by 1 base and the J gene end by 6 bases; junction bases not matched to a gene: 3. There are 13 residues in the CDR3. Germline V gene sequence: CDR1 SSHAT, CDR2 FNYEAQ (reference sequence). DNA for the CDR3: TGTGCCAGCAGCTTAGTGGGAGGGCGCGAGCAGTACTTC. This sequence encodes CASSLVGGREQYF.

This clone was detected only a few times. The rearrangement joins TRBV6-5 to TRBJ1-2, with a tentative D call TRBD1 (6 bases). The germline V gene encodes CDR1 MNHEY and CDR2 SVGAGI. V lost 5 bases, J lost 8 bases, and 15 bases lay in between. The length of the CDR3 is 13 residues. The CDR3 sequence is CASSPPGAGGYTF. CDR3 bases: TGTGCCAGCAGTCCCCCAGGGGCGGGGGGCTACACCTTC.

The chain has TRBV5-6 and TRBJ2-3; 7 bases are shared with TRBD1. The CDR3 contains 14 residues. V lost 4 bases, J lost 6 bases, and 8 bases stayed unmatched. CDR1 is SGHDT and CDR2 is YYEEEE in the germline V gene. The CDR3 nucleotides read TGTGCCAGCAGCAGAAGGGGGCTGTTGGATACGCAGTATTTT. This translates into CASSRRGLLDTQYF.

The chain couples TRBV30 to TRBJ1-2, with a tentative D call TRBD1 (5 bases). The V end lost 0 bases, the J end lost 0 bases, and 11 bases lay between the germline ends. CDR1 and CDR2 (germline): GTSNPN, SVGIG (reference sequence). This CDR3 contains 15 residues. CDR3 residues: CAWSVRWGTNYGYTF. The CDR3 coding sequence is TGTGCCTGGAGTGTGAGGTGGGGGACTAACTATGGCTACACCTTC.

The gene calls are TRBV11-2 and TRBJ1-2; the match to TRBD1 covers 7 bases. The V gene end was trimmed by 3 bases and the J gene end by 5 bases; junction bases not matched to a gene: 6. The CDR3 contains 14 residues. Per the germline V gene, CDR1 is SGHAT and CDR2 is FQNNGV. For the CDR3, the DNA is TGTGCCAGCAGCTTCGGGGACAGTCCATATGGCTACACCTTC. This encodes CASSFGDSPYGYTF.

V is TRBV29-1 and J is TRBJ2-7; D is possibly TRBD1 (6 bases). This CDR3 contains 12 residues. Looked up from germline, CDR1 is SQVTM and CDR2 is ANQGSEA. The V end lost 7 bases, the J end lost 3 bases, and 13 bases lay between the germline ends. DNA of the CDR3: TGCAGCGCCGCCTGGGACAACTACGAGCAGTACTTC. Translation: CSAAWDNYEQYF.

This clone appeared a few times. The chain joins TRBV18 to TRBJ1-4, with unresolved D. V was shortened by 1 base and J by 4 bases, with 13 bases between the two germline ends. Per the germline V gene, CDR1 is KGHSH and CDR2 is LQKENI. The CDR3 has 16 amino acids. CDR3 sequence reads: CASSPLEQFDNEKLFF. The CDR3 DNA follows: TGTGCCAGCTCACCACTCGAACAGTTCGATAATGAAAAACTGTTTTTT.

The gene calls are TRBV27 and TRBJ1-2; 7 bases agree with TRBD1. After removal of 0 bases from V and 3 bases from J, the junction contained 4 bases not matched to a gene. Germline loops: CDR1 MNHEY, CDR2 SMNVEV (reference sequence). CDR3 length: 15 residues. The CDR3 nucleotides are TGTGCCAGCAGTTTATCCCGACAGGGCCACTATGGCTACACCTTC. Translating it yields CASSLSRQGHYGYTF.

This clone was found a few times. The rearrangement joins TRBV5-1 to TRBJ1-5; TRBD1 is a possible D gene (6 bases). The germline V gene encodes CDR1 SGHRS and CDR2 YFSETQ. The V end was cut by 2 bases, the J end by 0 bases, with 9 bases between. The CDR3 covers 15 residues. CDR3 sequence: CASSLQGSSNQPQHF. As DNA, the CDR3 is TGCGCCAGCAGCTTACAGGGCAGTAGCAATCAGCCCCAGCATTTT.

CDR3 sequence reads: CASSKGMRGTEAFF. CDR3 coding DNA: TGTGCCAGCAGCAAGGGCATGAGGGGCACTGAAGCTTTCTTT. This chain links TRBV4-2 with TRBJ1-1; maybe TRBD1 (5 bases). In germline, CDR1 is LGHNA, CDR2 YNFKEQ. CDR3 length: 14 residues. V lost 5 bases, J lost 4 bases, and 14 bases lay in between.

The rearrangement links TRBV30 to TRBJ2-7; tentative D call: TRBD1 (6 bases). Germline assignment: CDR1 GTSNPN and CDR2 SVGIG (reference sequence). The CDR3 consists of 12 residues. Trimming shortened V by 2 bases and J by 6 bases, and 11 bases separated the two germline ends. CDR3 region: CAWSPDRSEQYF. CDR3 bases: TGTGCCTGGAGTCCAGACAGGTCCGAGCAGTACTTC.

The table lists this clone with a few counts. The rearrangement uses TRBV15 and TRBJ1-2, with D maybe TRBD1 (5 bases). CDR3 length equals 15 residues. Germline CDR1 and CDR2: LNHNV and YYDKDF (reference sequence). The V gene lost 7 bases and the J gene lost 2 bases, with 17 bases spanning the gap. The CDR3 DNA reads TGTGCCACCACTACACCGGGACGGATGAACTATGGCTACACCTTC. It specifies CATTTPGRMNYGYTF.

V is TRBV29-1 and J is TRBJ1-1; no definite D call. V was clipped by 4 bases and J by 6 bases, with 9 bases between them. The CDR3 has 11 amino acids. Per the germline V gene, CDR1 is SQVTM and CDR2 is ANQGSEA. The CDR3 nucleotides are TGCAGCGTTGTTCTAGGGTCTGAAGCTTTCTTT. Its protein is CSVVLGSEAFF.

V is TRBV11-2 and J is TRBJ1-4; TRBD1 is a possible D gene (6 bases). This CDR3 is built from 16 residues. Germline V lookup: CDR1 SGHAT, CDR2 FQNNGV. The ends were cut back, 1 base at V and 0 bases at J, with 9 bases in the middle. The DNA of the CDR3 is TGTGCCAGCAGCTTAGGGACAGTTTCAACTAATGAAAAACTGTTTTTT. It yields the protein CASSLGTVSTNEKLFF.

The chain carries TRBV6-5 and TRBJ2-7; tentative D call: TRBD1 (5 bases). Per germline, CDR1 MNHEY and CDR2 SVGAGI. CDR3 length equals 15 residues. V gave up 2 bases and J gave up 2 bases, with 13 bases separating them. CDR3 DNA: TGTGCCAGCAGTTACACCGGCCCAGGGACCTACGAGCAGTACTTC. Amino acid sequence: CASSYTGPGTYEQYF.

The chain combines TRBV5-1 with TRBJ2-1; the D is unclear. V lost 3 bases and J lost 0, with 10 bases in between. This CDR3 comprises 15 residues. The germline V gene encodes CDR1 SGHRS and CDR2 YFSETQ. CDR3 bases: TGCGCCAGCAGCTATTCTAGGCCCTCCTACAATGAGCAGTTCTTC. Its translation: CASSYSRPSYNEQFF.

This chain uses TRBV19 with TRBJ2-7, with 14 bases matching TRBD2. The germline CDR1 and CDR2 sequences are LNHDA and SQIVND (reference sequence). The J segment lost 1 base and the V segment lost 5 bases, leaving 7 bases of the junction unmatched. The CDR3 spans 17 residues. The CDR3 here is CASSAGLAGAVSYEQYF. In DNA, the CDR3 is TGTGCCAGTAGTGCGGGACTAGCGGGAGCAGTATCCTACGAGCAGTACTTC.

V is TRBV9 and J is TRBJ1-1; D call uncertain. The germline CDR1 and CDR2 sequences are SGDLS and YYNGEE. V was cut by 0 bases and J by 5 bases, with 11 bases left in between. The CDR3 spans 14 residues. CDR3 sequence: CASSVVPGRTEAFF. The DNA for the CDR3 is TGTGCCAGCAGCGTAGTGCCAGGAAGGACTGAAGCTTTCTTT.

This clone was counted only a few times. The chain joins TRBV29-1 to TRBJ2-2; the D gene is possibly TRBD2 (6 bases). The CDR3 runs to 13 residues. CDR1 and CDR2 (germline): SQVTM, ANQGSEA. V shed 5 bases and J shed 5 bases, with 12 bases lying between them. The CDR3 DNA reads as TGCAGCGTTCTGACTAGTTTTACCGGGGAGCTGTTTTTT. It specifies CSVLTSFTGELFF.

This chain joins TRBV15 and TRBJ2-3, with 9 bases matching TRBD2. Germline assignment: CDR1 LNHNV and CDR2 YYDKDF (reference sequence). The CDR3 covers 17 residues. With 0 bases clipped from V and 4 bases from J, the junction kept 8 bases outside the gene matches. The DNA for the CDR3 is TGTGCCACCAGCAGAGACCGGCCTAGCGGGAACCCAGATACGCAGTATTTT. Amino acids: CATSRDRPSGNPDTQYF.

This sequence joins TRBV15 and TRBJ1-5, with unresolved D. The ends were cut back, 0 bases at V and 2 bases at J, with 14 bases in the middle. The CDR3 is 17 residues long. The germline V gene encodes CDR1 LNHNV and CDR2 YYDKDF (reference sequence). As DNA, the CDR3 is TGTGCCACCAGCAGAGATCTGGACTTACGTGGCAATCAGCCCCAGCATTTT. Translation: CATSRDLDLRGNQPQHF.

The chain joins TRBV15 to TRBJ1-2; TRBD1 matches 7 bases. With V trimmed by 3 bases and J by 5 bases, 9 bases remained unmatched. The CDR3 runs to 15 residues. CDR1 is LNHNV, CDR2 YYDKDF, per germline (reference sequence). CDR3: CATSSEGTVGYGYTF. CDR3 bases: TGTGCCACCAGCAGCGAGGGGACAGTCGGATATGGCTACACCTTC.

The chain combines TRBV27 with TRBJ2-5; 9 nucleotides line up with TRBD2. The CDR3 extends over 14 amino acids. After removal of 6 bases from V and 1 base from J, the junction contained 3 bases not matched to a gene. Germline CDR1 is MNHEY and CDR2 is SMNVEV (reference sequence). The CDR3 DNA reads TGTGCCAGCAGCCCTAGCGGGACCCAAGAGACCCAGTACTTC. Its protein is CASSPSGTQETQYF.

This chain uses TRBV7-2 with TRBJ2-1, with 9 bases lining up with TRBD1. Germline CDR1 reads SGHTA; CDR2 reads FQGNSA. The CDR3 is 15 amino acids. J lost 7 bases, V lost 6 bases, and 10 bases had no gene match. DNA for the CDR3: TGTGCCAGCAGTCTTCCGGGACAGGGTGTAAATGAGCAGTTCTTC. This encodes CASSLPGQGVNEQFF. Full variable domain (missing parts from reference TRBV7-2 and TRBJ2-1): GAGVSQSPSNKVTEKGKDVELRCDPISGHTALYWYRQSLGQGLEFLIYFQGNSAPDKSGLPSDRFSAERTGGSVSTLTIQRTQQEDSAVYLCASSLPGQGVNEQFFGPGTRLTVL.

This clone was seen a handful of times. The CDR3 loop reads CAWQTGTGYSPYEQYF. The CDR3 DNA is TGTGCCTGGCAAACCGGGACAGGCTACTCCCCGTACGAGCAGTACTTC. The chain carries TRBV30 and TRBJ2-7; 8 bases agree with TRBD1. V lost 5 bases, J lost 4 bases, and 16 bases stayed unmatched. Germline values: CDR1 GTSNPN, CDR2 SVGIG (reference sequence). The CDR3 is 16 amino acids. Based on the CDR3 plus reference TRBV30 and TRBJ2-7, the full variable domain is SQTIHQWPATLVQPVGSPLSLECTVEGTSNPNLYWYRQAAGRGLQLLFYSVGIGQISSEVPQNLSASRPQDRQFILSSKKLLLSDSGFYLCAWQTGTGYSPYEQYFGPGTRLTVT.